The 22 T cell receptor beta chains given below trace back to one sample, sequenced in a study of tissue-resident memory T cells in lung cancer. Each TCR sequencing library carried unique molecular identifiers. TCRdb fed the reads into MiXCR, producing one record per CDR3 protein. The sample has about 300 distinct CDR3 sequences, around 25% seen once. The CD8+ T cells were FACS-sorted according to CD103 expression. The sequencing sample was made of CD103- CD8+ T cells from lung tumor tissue. All receptors derive from a human donor with treatment-naive lung cancer (subtype not recorded).

The chain has TRBV6-5 and TRBJ2-1, with 7 bases matching TRBD2. V lost 10 bases to trimming and J lost 9 bases; unmatched junction nucleotides: 12. CDR1 is MNHEY, CDR2 SVGAGI, per germline. This CDR3 has 13 residues. CDR3 residues: CATSSGPWGEQFF. The CDR3 DNA is TGTGCCACCTCTAGCGGTCCCTGGGGTGAGCAGTTCTTC.

This clonotype turned up a few times. This chain uses TRBV7-6 with TRBJ2-1; 10 bases are shared with TRBD2. The germline gives CDR1 SGHVS, CDR2 FNYEAQ. Trimming took 7 bases from V and 7 from J; bases not matched to a gene: 4. This CDR3 region has 13 residues. CDR3 in amino acids: CASKSSGSNEQFF. Written as DNA, the CDR3 is TGTGCCAGCAAATCTAGCGGGAGTAATGAGCAGTTCTTC. Combining the CDR3 with reference TRBV7-6 and TRBJ2-1 gives the whole variable domain GAGVSQSPRYKVTKRGQDVALRCDPISGHVSLYWYRQALGQGPEFLTYFNYEAQQDKSGLPNDRFSAERPEGSISTLTIQRTEQRDSAMYRCASKSSGSNEQFFGPGTRLTVL.

This clonotype appeared a few times. DNA for the CDR3: TGTGCCAGCAGCTTTGGGGTCGGGGGCACTGAAGCTTTCTTT. This gives the protein CASSFGVGGTEAFF. The chain employs TRBV7-8 and TRBJ1-1, with a possible D match to TRBD1 (5 bases). This CDR3 comprises 14 residues. Looked up from germline, CDR1 is SGHVS and CDR2 is FQNEAQ. V gave up 3 bases and J gave up 4 bases, with 12 bases separating them.

About this clonotype: A far larger clone lies a single base away; this is likely a read error. The genes are TRBV7-9 and TRBJ2-4; D is unresolved. CDR3 length: 12 residues. Trimming pared 3 bases from V and 13 bases from J, leaving 13 bases between. Germline V gives CDR1 SEHNR, CDR2 FQNEAQ (reference sequence). CDR3 sequence: CASSLGTNEQYF. The CDR3 region has the DNA TGTGCCAGCAGCTTGGGCACAAATGAGCAGTACTTC.

This clonotype was observed a handful of times. The gene calls are TRBV6-5 and TRBJ2-1, with TRBD1 matching 7 bases. CDR1 and CDR2 from the germline V gene are MNHEY and SVGAGI. The CDR3 has 15 amino acids. The V and J ends lost 4 bases and 9 bases, in that order; junction bases with no gene match: 12. The CDR3 DNA reads as TGTGCCAGCAGTTTCGGTGGACAGGCCTTTGCTGAGCAGTTCTTC. This sequence encodes CASSFGGQAFAEQFF.

This clonotype is labeled large. This CDR3 is CASSCRGLTLNTEAFF. CDR3 DNA sequence: TGCGCCAGCAGCTGCAGGGGCCTGACCCTGAACACTGAAGCTTTCTTT. V and J are TRBV5-1 and TRBJ1-1, with a weak D call TRBD1 (6 bases). The germline V gene encodes CDR1 SGHRS and CDR2 YFSETQ. The CDR3 has 16 amino acids. Between the trimmed V and J ends, which lost 3 bases and 0 bases, there was a span of 15 bases.

By share of the sample, this clonotype is medium-sized (0.01 to 0.1%). The chain uses TRBV9 and TRBJ2-7; TRBD2 might be the D (6 bases). The CDR3 loop spans 14 amino acids. The ends were cut back, 2 bases at V and 2 bases at J, with 11 bases in the middle. Germline CDR1 and CDR2: SGDLS and YYNGEE. CDR3 loop: CASSVGGTPYEQYF. The DNA of the CDR3 is TGTGCCAGCAGCGTCGGCGGGACCCCCTACGAGCAGTACTTC.

This clonotype came up a few times. V gene TRBV4-2 combines with J gene TRBJ2-3; TRBD2 is a possible D gene (6 bases). Deletions cut 4 bases from V and 0 bases from J, with 14 bases between. Per the germline V gene, CDR1 is LGHNA and CDR2 is YNFKEQ. The CDR3 runs 16 residues. Here the CDR3 reads CASSPSWRGSTDTQYF. As DNA, the CDR3 is TGTGCCAGCAGCCCGAGTTGGCGGGGAAGCACAGATACGCAGTATTTT.

The V gene is TRBV11-2, the J gene TRBJ2-3; D not resolved. Trimming pared 0 bases from V and 9 bases from J, leaving 10 bases between. Germline V gives CDR1 SGHAT, CDR2 FQNNGV. The CDR3 is 13 amino acids. The CDR3 DNA is TGTGCCAGCAGCTTAGAATTGGTGGAAACGCAGTATTTT. It yields the protein CASSLELVETQYF.

The gene calls are TRBV27 and TRBJ2-5; 7 bases align to TRBD2. Germline lookup yields CDR1 MNHEY and CDR2 SMNVEV (reference sequence). V was pared by 5 bases and J by 4 bases, with 7 bases of the junction left unmatched. This CDR3 has 14 residues. The chain's CDR3 is CASSPPGGGETQYF. CDR3 sequence (DNA): TGTGCCAGCAGTCCCCCGGGGGGAGGAGAGACCCAGTACTTC.

The V and J genes are TRBV7-2 and TRBJ2-7; D is possibly TRBD2 (7 bases). V was trimmed by 3 bases and J by 1 base, leaving 25 bases between them. The germline V gene encodes CDR1 SGHTA and CDR2 FQGNSA. The CDR3 length is 19 residues. The CDR3: CASSFFGGHHGGGSYEQYF. In DNA, the CDR3 is TGTGCCAGCAGCTTTTTTGGGGGGCACCACGGGGGAGGGTCCTACGAGCAGTACTTC.

Sample share makes this clonotype large. The chain couples TRBV7-9 to TRBJ2-1; D gene unclear. Trimming removed 3 bases from V and 7 bases from J, with 7 bases in between. Germline CDR1 SEHNR, CDR2 FQNEAQ (reference sequence). CDR3 length: 12 amino acids. The CDR3 DNA is TGTGCCAGCAGCTTGGGCACAAATGAGCAGTTCTTC. Its translation is CASSLGTNEQFF.

This chain links TRBV16 with TRBJ1-1, with D perhaps matching TRBD1 (5 bases). Germline assignment: CDR1 KGHSY and CDR2 FQNENV. The CDR3 is made up of 12 amino acids. The germline V and J ends were trimmed by 4 bases and 12 bases, with 15 bases remaining between them. The CDR3 region is CASSPGPAGPFF. CDR3 nucleotide sequence: TGTGCCAGCAGCCCCGGCCCAGCGGGACCTTTCTTT.

The chain recombines TRBV6-5 with TRBJ2-7, with D perhaps matching TRBD1 (5 bases). V lost 7 bases to trimming and J lost 10 bases, with 17 bases between them. Germline V gene data show CDR1 as MNHEY and CDR2 as SVGAGI. This CDR3 contains 12 residues. The CDR3 is CASTPDGANQYF. The CDR3 bases are TGTGCCAGCACCCCCGATGGGGCGAATCAGTACTTC.

The chain recombines TRBV24-1 with TRBJ1-4; 8 bases agree with TRBD1. Trimming at V came to 4 bases and at J to 5 bases, leaving 8 bases not matched to a gene. Germline assignment: CDR1 KGHDR and CDR2 SFDVKD. The CDR3 is 16 residues long. CDR3 protein: CATSDRGQGLNEKLFF. The CDR3 DNA reads TGTGCCACCAGTGACCGTGGACAGGGACTGAATGAAAAACTGTTTTTT.

The table lists this clonotype with a few counts. The genes are TRBV10-1 and TRBJ2-2; D remains ambiguous. Germline loops: CDR1 WNHNN, CDR2 SYGVQD (reference sequence). The CDR3 loop spans 12 amino acids. V shed 2 bases and J shed 8 bases, with 6 bases lying between them. The CDR3 sequence is CASSEGVGELFF. The CDR3 bases are TGCGCCAGCAGTGAGGGAGTTGGGGAGCTGTTTTTT.

The chain combines TRBV7-8 with TRBJ2-1; the match to TRBD2 covers 9 bases. V trimming: 8 bases; J trimming: 8 bases; junction bases outside the gene matches: 13. This CDR3 contains 15 residues. CDR1 and CDR2 from the germline V gene are SGHVS and FQNEAQ. The CDR3 here is CASRFLSGSLDEQFF. The CDR3 nucleotides are TGTGCCAGCCGATTTCTTAGCGGGAGTCTTGATGAGCAGTTCTTC.

The chain couples TRBV7-9 to TRBJ2-7, with TRBD2 as a possible D gene (5 bases). The V gene's germline CDR1 is SEHNR and CDR2 FQNEAQ (reference sequence). The CDR3 has 13 residues. Trimming removed 5 bases at V and 2 bases at J, with 10 bases between. As DNA, the CDR3 is TGTGCCAGCAGCCCCCCCGGGGCCTACGAGCAGTACTTC. Amino acids: CASSPPGAYEQYF.

The CDR3 is CASTGADGANVLTF. The CDR3 bases are TGTGCCAGTACCGGGGCGGACGGGGCCAACGTCCTGACTTTC. The chain joins TRBV5-5 to TRBJ2-6; the D call may be TRBD1 or TRBD2 (5 bases each). In germline, CDR1 is SGHKS, CDR2 YYEKEE (reference sequence). CDR3 length equals 14 residues. Trimming shortened V by 8 bases and J by 4 bases, and 13 bases separated the two germline ends.

This clonotype has only a few counts. This rearrangement joins TRBV20-1 to TRBJ2-3; no reliable D call. V lost 5 bases to trimming and J lost 4 bases, with 13 bases between them. Germline lookup yields CDR1 DFQATT and CDR2 SNEGSKA (reference sequence). The CDR3 runs to 13 residues. The CDR3 coding sequence is TGCAGTGCTGGTCGCCCTAGAGCAGATACGCAGTATTTT. This gives the protein CSAGRPRADTQYF.

The genes are TRBV5-1 and TRBJ1-4; D ambiguous. V was shortened by 1 base and J by 7 bases, with 17 bases between the two germline ends. Germline V gene sequence: CDR1 SGHRS, CDR2 YFSETQ. The CDR3 runs to 16 residues. CDR3 nucleotide sequence: TGCGCCAGCAGCTTGAAGCCAGTCGCCCCGGGTGAAAAACTGTTTTTT. Translating gives CASSLKPVAPGEKLFF.

Relative to its sample, this clonotype is large. The chain employs TRBV9 and TRBJ2-1; the D gene is possibly TRBD2 (6 bases). The CDR3 consists of 12 residues. Deletions cut 1 base from V and 9 bases from J, with 8 bases between. From germline, CDR1 is SGDLS and CDR2 YYNGEE. The CDR3 reads CASSVNSGEQFF. CDR3 DNA: TGTGCCAGCAGCGTAAATAGCGGTGAGCAGTTCTTC.